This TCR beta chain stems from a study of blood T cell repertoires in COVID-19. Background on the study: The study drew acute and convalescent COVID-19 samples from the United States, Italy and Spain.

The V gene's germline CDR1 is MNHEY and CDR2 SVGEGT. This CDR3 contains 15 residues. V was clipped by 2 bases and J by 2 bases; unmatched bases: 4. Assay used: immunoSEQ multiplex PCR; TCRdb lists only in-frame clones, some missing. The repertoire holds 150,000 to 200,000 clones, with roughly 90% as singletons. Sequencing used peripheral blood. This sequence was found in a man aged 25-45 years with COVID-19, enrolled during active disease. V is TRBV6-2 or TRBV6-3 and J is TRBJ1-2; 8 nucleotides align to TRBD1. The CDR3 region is CASSYRTGPNYGYTF. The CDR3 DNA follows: TGTGCCAGCAGTTACCGGACAGGGCCGAACTATGGCTACACCTTC.